The source of this T cell receptor beta chain is a study of blood T cells in healthy people across ages (dated by TCRdb to between 2014 and 2017). About the investigation overall: In model experiments, roughly one uniquely barcoded TCR beta cDNA molecule per two T cells was captured by template switching. To avoid experimental bias, donors of different ages were distributed randomly across sequencing lanes. The donors were divided into four age groups: young (average around 16 years), middle-aged (roughly 40), aged (approximately 59) and long-lived (roughly 82). For two donors (one aged 18 to 30 and one aged 80 or older), the study analyzed two additional independent replicas of 1 million unique cDNA reads from the same blood draw. The study measured age-related changes in TCR beta repertoire diversity using deep sequencing normalized with unique cDNA molecular identifiers.

What the authors observed across the whole study: Bulk unsorted PBMC profiling prevented conclusive comparison of naive and antigen-experienced compartments. Observed TCR beta diversity per million T cells fell roughly linearly with age, and a significant reduction was already apparent by age about 43. The percentage of naive T cells measured by flow cytometry correlated strongly with observed TCR beta diversity. Estimates of total diversity based on one million sequenced T cells were considered lower bounds and underestimates. The CMV infection status of donors was not known, potentially confounding age-related changes in expanded clonotypes. Compared with the aged group, more naive CD4+ T cells, fewer expanded clones and increased TCR diversity were shown by the long-lived group, suggesting age selection.

This clonotype was picked up a small number of times. No cognate antigen has been identified for it. No qualities accompany the bases; no much larger clone lies one base away. Systemically healthy Caucasian individuals from Russia, 35 to 40 in total and aged 6 to 90 years, were included as donors. Around 10 milliliters of peripheral blood were collected from each donor into EDTA-treated Vacutainer tubes. Ficoll-Paque density-gradient centrifugation was used to isolate PBMCs, with at least 6 million per sample. Trizol reagent was used to extract total RNA from PBMCs, with at least 6 micrograms per sample. For every donor, flow cytometry on a PBMC aliquot measured the percentage of naive CD45RAhigh/CD27high T cells. Library prep was done by 5' RACE. For sequencing, an Illumina HiSeq 2500 was employed. A second about 7 to 12 cycle PCR used a sample-barcoded 5' primer and a J-beta primer mix. Each TCR beta cDNA molecule received a unique molecular identifier from a template-switch 5' adaptor carrying 12 random nucleotides. At least 3 million CDR3-containing paired-end reads were obtained from each sample. The Mint cDNA synthesis kit, primed by a TRBC-specific oligonucleotide, was used to synthesize first-strand cDNA from all RNA. After uracil-DNA glycosylase treatment, a first 18-cycle PCR used universal primers M1SS and BC2_uni_R on all cDNA. The source study handled its data this way. For normalization, 1 million high-quality reads were randomly selected from each sample, with every read carrying a distinct molecular identifier. Instead of being binned into consensus sequences, reads with shared molecular identifiers were discarded. CDR3 identification, clonotype clustering and error correction used MiTCR with a Q25 quality threshold and the strictest error-elimination algorithm. A nonparametric unseen species model using Euler transformation provided a lower-bound estimate of total TCR beta diversity. TCRdb reprocessed the public reads (quality trimming at Q25 with fastp, clone calling with MiXCR) and kept in-frame beta chains. Merged by CDR3 protein, the rows form single entries marked with the most common genes and DNA. TCRdb's processing, not the authors' own work, is the source of the V and J calls. Present in this sample are about 760,000 distinct CDR3 sequences, around three fifths of which were seen just once. The ten top clones hold roughly 25% of the sample.

From the cysteine up to the phenylalanine, the CDR3 has a length of 12 residues. Only CDR3 DNA remains: 36 bases, in frame from the first base. V is trimmed back by 1 base and J by 5 bases, and the junction contains 0 bases that no gene match accounts for. CDR1 and CDR2, per the germline V gene (reference sequence), are DFQATT and SNEGSKA. Sequencing used blood. The chain is encoded by TRBV20-1 joined to TRBJ2-7, with TRBD2 matching 9 junction bases. This TCR came from a man aged 35 to 55 in good health. The CDR3 protein is CSARGLADEQYF. The DNA sequence follows: TGCAGTGCTAGAGGACTAGCGGACGAGCAGTACTTC.